One sample yielded the 14 T cell receptor beta chains listed below, sequenced in a study of shared clonotypes between healthy human individuals. Clones were sequenced by immunoSEQ multiplex PCR, and TCRdb holds only the in-frame ones, with some missing. The repertoire holds some 1,600,000 clones, approximately 98% seen once, with roughly 0.42% in the top ten. Specimen: naive CD4+ T cells sorted from blood. Subset described: CD45RA+ positively selected. The source is a man aged 25 to 40 in good health.

This clone was recorded once. This chain uses TRBV9 with TRBJ2-1; unclear D gene. CDR1 and CDR2 (germline): SGDLS, YYNGEE. The CDR3 is 15 amino acids. Trimming pared 0 bases from V and 0 bases from J, leaving 7 bases between. This chain's CDR3 is CASSVGSSSYNEQFF. The CDR3 nucleotides are TGTGCCAGCAGCGTAGGATCGAGCTCCTACAATGAGCAGTTCTTC.

In regard to this clone: Other DNA sequences in the sample encode the same CDR3. This chain uses TRBV18 with TRBJ2-7; 12 bases align to TRBD2. The V and J ends lost 6 bases and 0 bases, in that order; junction bases with no gene match: 3. The CDR3 sequence is 15 residues long. Germline CDR1 reads KGHSH; CDR2 reads LQKENI. The CDR3 bases are TGTGCCAGCTCCCAGACTAGCGGGAGCTCCTACGAGCAGTACTTC. Amino acids: CASSQTSGSSYEQYF.

This chain uses TRBV28 with TRBJ1-3; 9 bases match TRBD1. The CDR3 contains 14 residues. The germline CDR1 and CDR2 sequences are MDHEN and SYDVKM. The V and J ends lost 10 bases and 2 bases, in that order; junction bases with no gene match: 6. CDR3 amino acids: CATADRGPGNTIYF. The CDR3 coding sequence is TGTGCCACCGCGGACAGGGGCCCTGGAAACACCATATATTTT.

The rearrangement joins TRBV28 to TRBJ1-4; the match to TRBD1 covers 10 bases. V was clipped by 5 bases and J by 7 bases; unmatched bases: 7. This CDR3 comprises 15 residues. Germline CDR1 and CDR2: MDHEN and SYDVKM. The CDR3 region has the DNA TGTGCCAGCAGTGATTCAGGACAGGGGGGTGAAAAACTGTTTTTT. It specifies CASSDSGQGGEKLFF.

V usage is TRBV28 and J usage is TRBJ1-5, with D possibly being TRBD1 (5 bases). The V end was cut by 2 bases, the J end by 9 bases, with 8 bases between. The germline gives CDR1 MDHEN, CDR2 SYDVKM. This CDR3 region has 12 residues. This CDR3 is CASSLRQLPQHF. The CDR3 DNA reads as TGTGCCAGCAGTTTAAGACAGCTGCCCCAGCATTTT.

The table lists this clone with a count of one. The chain joins TRBV7-2 to TRBJ1-1, with D perhaps matching TRBD1 (5 bases). V was trimmed by 5 bases and J by 6 bases, leaving 19 bases between them. The germline V gene encodes CDR1 SGHTA and CDR2 FQGNSA. This CDR3 comprises 15 residues. The CDR3 sequence is CASSPRSLGVAEAFF. The CDR3 bases are TGTGCCAGCAGCCCGAGGAGTTTGGGGGTGGCTGAAGCTTTCTTT. The variable domain in full, with the rest retrieved from reference TRBV7-2 and TRBJ1-1, is GAGVSQSPSNKVTEKGKDVELRCDPISGHTALYWYRQSLGQGLEFLIYFQGNSAPDKSGLPSDRFSAERTGGSVSTLTIQRTQQEDSAVYLCASSPRSLGVAEAFFGQGTRLTVV.

J is TRBJ2-5 and V is TRBV6-1; the D gene could be TRBD1 or TRBD2 (5 bases each). Germline assignment: CDR1 MNHNS and CDR2 SASEGT. Trimming took 10 bases from V and 5 from J, leaving 17 bases between them. This CDR3 is built from 13 residues. The CDR3 DNA follows: TGTGCCATCGAGACCCGGTGGGGGGAGACCCAGTACTTC. This translates into CAIETRWGETQYF.

The sample holds one count of this clone. The chain uses TRBV13 and TRBJ2-3; D unclear. CDR3 length: 13 amino acids. Germline CDR1 reads PRHDT; CDR2 reads FYEKMQ (reference sequence). With 1 base removed from V and 2 bases from J, the gap between germline ends came to 4 bases. CDR3 nucleotides: TGTGCCAGCAGCTTAGATGCCACAGATACGCAGTATTTT. This gives the protein CASSLDATDTQYF.

The genes are TRBV6-4 and TRBJ1-1; 8 bases are shared with TRBD1. The V and J ends lost 2 bases and 1 base, in that order; junction bases with no gene match: 3. The germline gives CDR1 MRHNA, CDR2 SNTAGT. The CDR3 covers 15 residues. CDR3 sequence: CASSDRQGPNTEAFF. The CDR3 nucleotides read TGTGCCAGCAGTGACCGACAGGGGCCGAACACTGAAGCTTTCTTT.

This chain connects TRBV28 to TRBJ2-7; D possibly matches TRBD1 or TRBD2 (6 bases each). V gave up 6 bases and J gave up 7 bases, with 16 bases separating them. From germline, CDR1 is MDHEN and CDR2 SYDVKM. The CDR3 covers 13 residues. The CDR3 reads CASRPPGAQEQYF. As DNA, the CDR3 is TGTGCCAGCAGGCCCCCGGGGGCGCAAGAGCAGTACTTC.

J is TRBJ2-1 and V is TRBV28; D is uncertain. This CDR3 region has 14 residues. Trimming removed 3 bases at V and 5 bases at J, with 11 bases between. The germline V gene has CDR1 MDHEN and CDR2 SYDVKM. The CDR3 DNA sequence: TGTGCCAGCAGTTTCCCAGTAAGGGACAATGAGCAGTTCTTC. Translated, it gives CASSFPVRDNEQFF.

The chain is built from TRBV13 and TRBJ1-3, with D unclear. Trimming shortened V by 2 bases and J by 0 bases, and 8 bases separated the two germline ends. The CDR3 is 15 residues long. Germline CDR1 PRHDT, CDR2 FYEKMQ (reference sequence). The CDR3 loop reads CASSLSGSSGNTIYF. As DNA, the CDR3 is TGTGCCAGCAGCTTATCGGGCAGCTCTGGAAACACCATATATTTT.

About this clone itself: Other DNA sequences of this sample code for an identical CDR3. V usage is TRBV7-9 and J usage is TRBJ2-3; D remains ambiguous. This CDR3 is 13 amino acids long. The V gene lost 3 bases and the J gene lost 6 bases, with 10 bases spanning the gap. Germline V gene data show CDR1 as SEHNR and CDR2 as FQNEAQ (reference sequence). CDR3 sequence: CASSLSGADTQYF. Written as DNA, the CDR3 is TGTGCCAGCAGCTTGTCGGGTGCGGATACGCAGTATTTT.

The chain employs TRBV29-1 and TRBJ2-3; the D call may be TRBD1 or TRBD2 (6 bases each). The CDR3 totals 14 residues. The V gene lost 7 bases and the J gene lost 3 bases, with 17 bases spanning the gap. In germline, CDR1 is SQVTM, CDR2 ANQGSEA. The CDR3 sequence: CSAWLRGETDTQYF. In DNA form, the CDR3 reads TGCAGCGCCTGGTTGAGGGGGGAAACAGATACGCAGTATTTT.